This entry concerns a single TCR beta chain. The entry originates in a study of blood T cell repertoires in COVID-19. On the study more broadly: The United States, Italy and Spain provided the acute and convalescent COVID-19 samples. PBMCs, B-cell-depleted T cells, or T cells provided the cDNA or gDNA that made up the material.

The CDR3 is 12 residues long. As handled by the study authors: Scientists estimated how many nucleated cells there were by amplifying reference gene primers. Sequenced by immunoSEQ multiplex PCR; TCRdb stores in-frame clones only, minus some. The DNA was the basis for D and trimming; V, J and clone size are from that table. Of roughly 200,000 clones listed, under 90% are singletons. Sequenced material: peripheral blood. The chain carries TRBV21-1 and TRBJ2-3; whether TRBD2, the table's D call, matches the DNA was not checked. TRBV21-1 is reported as a pseudogene. This receptor was taken from a man aged 55 to 70 with acute or convalescent COVID-19. CDR3 loop: CASSRRGTSGYF. The DNA for the CDR3 is TGTGCCAGCAGCAGAAGGGGGACTAGCGGGTATTTT.